The present T cell receptor beta chain was sequenced within a study of spatial heterogeneity in lung cancer. Study-level information: More beta-chain than alpha-chain sequences were consistently detected. Study-wide results and limits: Compared with follow-up, resection was when ubiquitous expanded tumor TCRs appeared in blood more.

For this clonotype: Its antigen is unidentified.

This sample's time point: sample taken at primary tumor resection. Extraction of whole RNA from tumor, nontumor lung or frozen PBMC preceded unsorted sequencing. In TCRdb, the 5' RACE reads were re-called with MiXCR into one record per CDR3 protein. This table holds about 23,000 distinct CDR3 sequences, 2.5% to 4% found once. V gave up 5 bases and J gave up 0 bases, with 10 bases separating them. Germline V gives CDR1 DFQATT, CDR2 SNEGSKA (reference sequence). This CDR3 is built from 13 residues. The chain employs TRBV20-1 and TRBJ1-1, with D hard to call. This sequence was found in a female donor with early-stage non-small cell lung cancer. Sequences were derived from PBMCs, sampled at surgery. CDR3 in amino acids: CSALKDLNTEAFF. CDR3 in DNA: TGCAGTGCTCTAAAAGACCTGAACACTGAAGCTTTCTTT.